Below, 13 T cell receptor beta chains from the same sample are listed, as sequenced in a study of shared clonotypes between healthy human individuals. CD8 cells regarded as naive lacked CD45RO, were positively chosen for CCR7, and omitted terminally differentiated effector memory CD45RA+ cells. Assay used: immunoSEQ multiplex PCR; TCRdb lists only in-frame clones, some missing. This sample has some 1,900,000 clones, with roughly 94% found just once. The sequenced sample was naive CD8+ T cells sorted from blood. These TCRs come from a man between 18 and 35 years old in good health.

CDR3 DNA sequence: TGTGCCAGCAGCCCCCCAGGAGCCTACAATGAGCAGTTCTTC. Its translation is CASSPPGAYNEQFF. The chain recombines TRBV14 with TRBJ2-1; D remains ambiguous. CDR3 length: 14 amino acids. Germline CDR1 reads SGHDN; CDR2 reads FVKESK. V lost 4 bases to trimming and J lost 2 bases, with 9 bases between them.

The CDR3 nucleotides read TGCGCCAGCAGCACAGGGGCATCCTACGAGCAGTACTTC. Translation: CASSTGASYEQYF. The chain carries TRBV5-1 and TRBJ2-7; 7 bases agree with TRBD1. CDR1 and CDR2 (germline): SGHRS, YFSETQ. V was pared by 4 bases and J by 1 base, with 2 bases of the junction left unmatched. The CDR3 contains 13 residues.

The chain combines TRBV27 with TRBJ2-1; D perhaps matches TRBD2 (7 bases). This CDR3 contains 16 residues. The germline V gene has CDR1 MNHEY and CDR2 SMNVEV (reference sequence). V was trimmed by 2 bases and J by 7 bases, leaving 18 bases between them. The CDR3 sequence is CASSLSLAEGGNEQFF. As DNA, the CDR3 is TGTGCCAGCAGTTTAAGTCTAGCGGAGGGGGGGAATGAGCAGTTCTTC.

This sequence joins TRBV9 and TRBJ1-2, with D possibly matching TRBD1 (6 bases). The length of the CDR3 is 14 residues. CDR1 and CDR2 from the germline V gene are SGDLS and YYNGEE. V lost 4 bases and J 7 bases, leaving 17 bases between the germline ends. The CDR3 sequence is CASSPGGGVSGYTF. Here the CDR3 DNA reads TGTGCCAGCAGCCCCGGAGGGGGGGTAAGTGGCTACACCTTC.

The sample holds one count of this clone. V and J are TRBV5-4 and TRBJ1-6; a weak D match, TRBD1 (6 bases). This CDR3 comprises 16 residues. Germline V lookup: CDR1 SGHNT, CDR2 YYREEE (reference sequence). Trimming cost V 4 bases and J 8 bases, with 19 bases left between them. CDR3 in amino acids: CASSTGHPGVDSPLHF. The CDR3 bases are TGTGCCAGCAGCACGGGACACCCGGGGGTCGATTCACCCCTCCACTTT.

This chain links TRBV11-2 with TRBJ2-7; 10 bases are shared with TRBD2. Germline trimming cut 1 base from V and 2 bases from J; bases unmatched to any gene: 5. CDR1 and CDR2 (germline): SGHAT, FQNNGV. The CDR3 has 16 amino acids. The CDR3 spells CASSLGPGTSAYEQYF. CDR3 nucleotide sequence: TGTGCCAGCAGCTTAGGACCCGGGACTAGCGCCTACGAGCAGTACTTC.

The chain employs TRBV11-3 and TRBJ2-1; no definite D call. Between the trimmed V and J ends, which lost 3 bases and 0 bases, there was a span of 9 bases. The CDR3 extends over 15 amino acids. CDR1 and CDR2 (germline): SGHNT, YENEEA. The CDR3 spells CASSFDGSSYNEQFF. CDR3 DNA sequence: TGTGCCAGCAGCTTCGACGGTAGCTCCTACAATGAGCAGTTCTTC.

This clone was seen more than once but under ten times. This chain joins TRBV28 and TRBJ1-2; D may be TRBD1 (6 bases). Germline loops: CDR1 MDHEN, CDR2 SYDVKM. CDR3 length equals 12 residues. V gave up 6 bases and J gave up 4 bases, with 9 bases separating them. As DNA, the CDR3 is TGTGCCAGCAGCAGGGACATCTATGGCTACACCTTC. Amino acid sequence: CASSRDIYGYTF.

The J gene is TRBJ2-7, the V gene TRBV9; 12 nucleotides align to TRBD1. With 3 bases clipped from V and 7 bases from J, the junction kept 5 bases outside the gene matches. Germline V CDR1 and CDR2: SGDLS, YYNGEE. The CDR3 consists of 14 residues. CDR3 in DNA: TGTGCCAGCAGCGAGGGACAGGGGGCGCTTGAGCAGTACTTC. Amino acids: CASSEGQGALEQYF.

The chain couples TRBV28 to TRBJ1-1, with TRBD1 matching 7 bases. Germline CDR1 and CDR2: MDHEN and SYDVKM. V was clipped by 2 bases and J by 5 bases; unmatched bases: 5. The CDR3 sequence is 14 residues long. CDR3 sequence (DNA): TGTGCCAGCAGTTTAACAGGGGAGGGGACTGAAGCTTTCTTT. Amino acids: CASSLTGEGTEAFF.

The chain joins TRBV28 to TRBJ2-7; maybe TRBD1 (6 bases). The V end was cut by 1 base, the J end by 2 bases, with 9 bases between. The CDR3 extends over 14 amino acids. The germline CDR1 and CDR2 sequences are MDHEN and SYDVKM. CDR3: CASSLSGQTYEQYF. DNA of the CDR3: TGTGCCAGCAGTTTATCAGGACAGACCTACGAGCAGTACTTC.

This chain links TRBV27 with TRBJ2-7; possibly TRBD1 for D (5 bases). V was trimmed by 8 bases and J by 5 bases, leaving 13 bases between them. CDR3 length equals 12 residues. The germline CDR1 and CDR2 sequences are MNHEY and SMNVEV (reference sequence). CDR3 bases: TGTGCCAGCTACAGGTCGGCCCACGAGCAGTACTTC. Translation gives CASYRSAHEQYF.

This clone was counted a single time. This chain links TRBV5-4 with TRBJ2-7; the D is unclear. The CDR3 consists of 13 residues. Per the germline V gene, CDR1 is SGHNT and CDR2 is YYREEE (reference sequence). Trimming cost V 0 bases and J 6 bases, with 10 bases left between them. The CDR3: CASSLAEATEQYF. The CDR3 DNA reads as TGTGCCAGCAGCTTGGCCGAAGCGACCGAGCAGTACTTC.